These 20 T cell receptor beta chains were all obtained from the same sample, sequenced in a study of breast tumors, draining lymph nodes, adjacent tissues. In TCRdb, the multiplex PCR reads were re-called with MiXCR into one record per CDR3 protein. The repertoire consists of 80,000 to 130,000 distinct CDR3 sequences, with 21% occurring once and the leading ten covering roughly 1.3%. Breast cancer patients provided tissue from their axillary draining lymph nodes. Material: axillary lymph node tissue. The source of these receptors is a female donor with breast cancer. Some clones in this sample may be carry-over from other donors' samples.

About this clonotype: This sequence may be a read error, since a much larger clone differs from it by one base. The chain has TRBV29-1 and TRBJ1-5, with 7 nucleotides matching TRBD1. CDR1 is SQVTM, CDR2 ANQGSEA, per germline. This CDR3 has 11 residues. The CDR3 spells CSRTGDQHQHF. DNA of the CDR3: TGCAGCAGAACAGGGGATCAGCACCAGCATTTT.

To note about this clonotype: A much larger clonotype is one base distant, so this may be a read error. The V and J genes are TRBV9 and TRBJ1-5; no clear D gene. The CDR3 length is 15 residues. Germline V gene sequence: CDR1 SGDLS, CDR2 YYNGEE. CDR3 nucleotides: TGTACCAGCAGTTTAGCGAGGGCAGGCAACCAGCCCCAGCATTTT. This sequence encodes CTSSLARAGNQPQHF.

This clonotype was seen at least ten times. V is TRBV4-1 and J is TRBJ2-1; D tentatively reads TRBD1 or TRBD2 (6 bases each). CDR1 MGHRA and CDR2 YSYEKL come from the germline V gene. Deletions cut 0 bases from V and 8 bases from J, with 17 bases between. This CDR3 comprises 16 residues. In DNA form, the CDR3 reads TGCGCCAGCAGCCAAGAAGAGAGGAGGGGGATATATGAGCAGTTCTTC. As protein: CASSQEERRGIYEQFF.

This clonotype occurred many times. This chain connects TRBV7-3 to TRBJ2-3; D unresolved. Between the trimmed V and J ends, which lost 5 bases and 6 bases, there was a span of 15 bases. The CDR3 length is 14 residues. Germline-derived CDR1 and CDR2 are SGHTA and FQGTGA. CDR3: CASSPTPHYDTQYF. CDR3 sequence (DNA): TGTGCCAGCAGCCCTACCCCTCACTATGATACGCAGTATTTT.

The chain links TRBV28 to TRBJ1-2; D remains unclear. Between the trimmed V and J ends, which lost 2 bases and 3 bases, there was a span of 13 bases. The V gene's germline CDR1 is MDHEN and CDR2 SYDVKM. The length of the CDR3 is 15 residues. CDR3 DNA sequence: TGTGCCAGCAGTTTACAGCTGCCCGATCACTATGGCTACACCTTC. Translating it yields CASSLQLPDHYGYTF.

V and J are TRBV3-1 and TRBJ2-1, with 10 nucleotides matching TRBD1. Germline CDR1 is LGHDT and CDR2 is YNNKEL (reference sequence). J gave up 3 bases and V 2 bases, and 7 bases lay outside the gene matches. The CDR3 has 17 amino acids. CDR3 DNA: TGTGCCAGCAGCCAACCTTTGACAGGGGGCTTCTACAATGAGCAGTTCTTC. This codes for CASSQPLTGGFYNEQFF.

CDR3 in DNA: TGTGCCAGCAGCTCCCCGAGCGGCTACGAGCAGTACTTC. Translated: CASSSPSGYEQYF. The chain is built from TRBV11-2 and TRBJ2-7, with D possibly being TRBD2 (5 bases). The CDR3 is made up of 13 amino acids. Trimming pared 4 bases from V and 3 bases from J, leaving 10 bases between. From germline, CDR1 is SGHAT and CDR2 FQNNGV.

This clonotype was detected ten times or more. The V call is TRBV30, the J call TRBJ1-2; D ambiguous. Germline CDR1 is GTSNPN and CDR2 is SVGIG (reference sequence). The CDR3 consists of 15 residues. V lost 2 bases, J lost 5 bases, and 18 bases lay in between. The DNA of the CDR3 is TGTGCCTGGAGTATGGTAGGTCCCTACCCGTATGGCTACACCTTC. Protein product: CAWSMVGPYPYGYTF.

As to this clonotype: A much larger clone is a single base away; this may be a read error. The chain has TRBV7-3 and TRBJ2-2, with TRBD2 matching 9 bases. The length of the CDR3 is 17 residues. Germline loops: CDR1 SGHTA, CDR2 FQGTGA. CDR3 sequence (DNA): TGTGCCTGCAGCTTAATCGTCGAGACTAGCGGCACCGGGGAGCTGTTTTTT. It encodes CACSLIVETSGTGELFF.

This clonotype was seen more than once but under ten times. This chain links TRBV12-3 or TRBV12-4 with TRBJ2-1; D assignment may be TRBD1 or TRBD2 (6 bases each). V gave up 6 bases and J gave up 6 bases, with 21 bases separating them. The length of the CDR3 is 16 residues. The CDR3 loop is CASSSRGTTDSNEQFF. CDR3 DNA: TGTGCCAGCAGCTCTCGGGGGACAACAGACAGCAATGAGCAGTTCTTC.

Comments on this clonotype: A read error may explain this, as a much larger clone is one base away. Without the conserved terminal phenylalanine or tryptophan, this CDR3 likely stems from a read error. V is TRBV6-2 or TRBV6-3 and J is TRBJ2-7; weak D call: TRBD1 (6 bases). The CDR3 has 17 amino acids. Germline CDR1 MNHEY, CDR2 SVGEGT. V was trimmed by 5 bases and J by 2 bases, leaving 22 bases between them. In nucleotides, the CDR3 is TGTGCCAGCAGTCCAATAAATGACAGGAGAAGACCCTACGAGCAGTACTCC. Its protein is CASSPINDRRRPYEQYS.

Many counts were recorded for this clonotype. V gene TRBV5-8 combines with J gene TRBJ2-3; 7 bases align to TRBD2. Trimming took 2 bases from V and 3 from J; bases not matched to a gene: 9. The CDR3 runs to 16 residues. Germline CDR1 is SGHTS and CDR2 is YDEGEE. The chain's CDR3 is CASSFWWGGKTDTQYF. DNA of the CDR3: TGTGCCAGCAGCTTCTGGTGGGGGGGAAAAACAGATACGCAGTATTTT.

This clonotype is categorized as medium-sized (0.01 to 0.1%). This sequence joins TRBV6-1 and TRBJ1-6, with D unresolved. CDR1 is MNHNS, CDR2 SASEGT, per germline. The V and J ends lost 1 base and 9 bases respectively, with 13 bases between them. CDR3 size: 15 residues. In nucleotides, the CDR3 is TGTGCCAGCAGTGAAGTGGGTTACCCTCGTTCACCCCTCCACTTT. This encodes CASSEVGYPRSPLHF.

With regard to this clonotype: A much larger clonotype is one base distant, so this may be a read error. The chain carries TRBV4-1 and TRBJ2-1, with 11 bases fitting TRBD2. This CDR3 is 18 amino acids long. Per germline, CDR1 MGHRA and CDR2 YSYEKL. CDR3 coding DNA: TGCGCCAGCAGCCAAGAGTGGGTGGGACTAGCGGCCTACAATGAGCAGCTCTTC. Translating it yields CASSQEWVGLAAYNEQLF.

In its sample, this clonotype was seen a few times. This chain uses TRBV24-1 with TRBJ2-1; TRBD1 agrees at 9 bases. CDR3 length: 14 residues. V lost 6 bases to trimming and J lost 4 bases; unmatched junction nucleotides: 3. Germline-derived CDR1 and CDR2 are KGHDR and SFDVKD. The CDR3 DNA follows: TGTGCCACCAGTCCTGGACAGGGGTACAATGAGCAGTTCTTC. Protein product: CATSPGQGYNEQFF.

This clonotype was detected ten times or more. This sequence joins TRBV6-1 and TRBJ1-6; D call uncertain. The V gene lost 5 bases and the J gene lost 5 bases, with 7 bases spanning the gap. In germline, CDR1 is MNHNS, CDR2 SASEGT. CDR3 length: 13 residues. The CDR3 bases are TGTGCCAGCAGTAGAACAGATAATTCACCCCTCCACTTT. Translation gives CASSRTDNSPLHF.

The genes are TRBV6-2 or TRBV6-3 and TRBJ2-1; 7 bases are a match to TRBD2. The V segment lost 0 bases and the J segment 7 bases; nucleotides outside the gene matches: 6. CDR1 and CDR2 (germline): MNHEY, SVGEGT. The CDR3 contains 15 residues. The CDR3 reads CASSYSLSGVNEQFF. The CDR3 coding sequence is TGTGCCAGCAGTTACTCTTTAAGCGGGGTTAATGAGCAGTTCTTC.

The V call is TRBV5-8, the J call TRBJ1-6; a weak D match, TRBD1 (6 bases). Trimming cost V 9 bases and J 9 bases, with 13 bases left between them. Germline CDR1 and CDR2: SGHTS and YDEGEE. The CDR3 runs to 12 residues. The CDR3 region is CATAGVGSPLHF. CDR3 DNA sequence: TGTGCCACCGCAGGGGTTGGTTCACCCCTCCACTTT.

V usage is TRBV19 and J usage is TRBJ1-1; D is undetermined. The CDR3 runs 12 residues. Trimming removed 7 bases from V and 9 bases from J, with 15 bases in between. The germline gives CDR1 LNHDA, CDR2 SQIVND (reference sequence). This chain's CDR3 is CASTPNLGQAFF. CDR3 nucleotides: TGTGCCAGTACCCCCAACCTGGGTCAAGCTTTCTTT.

The table lists this clonotype with many counts. The chain links TRBV5-4 to TRBJ2-5; 8 bases match TRBD2. Germline V gives CDR1 SGHNT, CDR2 YYREEE (reference sequence). V was clipped by 0 bases and J by 4 bases; unmatched bases: 8. CDR3 size: 16 residues. In DNA, the CDR3 is TGTGCCAGCAGCTTGGAGCGGGGGTGGGGAGGAGAGACCCAGTACTTC. Protein product: CASSLERGWGGETQYF. Filled out from reference TRBV5-4 and TRBJ2-5, the complete variable domain reads ETGVTQSPTHLIKTRGQQVTLRCSSQSGHNTVSWYQQALGQGPQFIFQYYREEENGRGNFPPRFSGLQFPNYSSELNVNALELDDSALYLCASSLERGWGGETQYFGPGTRLLVL.